The present entry profiles one TCR beta chain with its context. Germline V CDR1 and CDR2: SGDLS, YYNGEE. CDR3 length: 15 amino acids. Trimming cost V 2 bases and J 8 bases; bases outside gene matches: 9. This entry comes from a study of blood T cell repertoires in COVID-19. About the research overall: Donors in the United States, Italy and Spain gave samples during acute or convalescent COVID-19. Nucleic acid was either cDNA or gDNA, and it came from T cells, B-cell-depleted T cells, or PBMCs.

Per the authors' pipeline: Scientists estimated how many nucleated cells there were by amplifying reference gene primers. Libraries were prepared by immunoSEQ multiplex PCR; TCRdb keeps only in-frame clonotypes and omits some of them. V and J calls plus clone size are reproduced from that table; the DNA served to infer D and trimming. The table records 90,000 to 100,000 clones, 84% of them present only once. The receptor comes from a man in his 70s with active or convalescent COVID-19. The sequenced material came from peripheral blood. The chain is built from TRBV9 and TRBJ2-2, with 7 positions matching TRBD1. As DNA, the CDR3 is TGTGCCAGCAGCGTCGAATTGACAGGGAGTGGGGAGCTGTTTTTT. This sequence encodes CASSVELTGSGELFF.